These T cell receptor beta chains were read from a single sample in a study of T cell repertoires in cytomegalovirus infection. TCRdb reprocessed the reads via MiXCR and lists one record per CDR3 protein. The data show some 99,000 distinct CDR3 sequences, around 30% seen once. Their target antigens are unknown. The sample in question was CD8+ T cells from cultured PBMCs, obtained from culture after CMV antigen stimulation. These receptors originate from a human donor in good health (CMV status not recorded). Some clones in this sample may be carry-over from other donors' samples. CDR3s include the opening cysteine and the closing phenylalanine or tryptophan. A D gene is named only where the DNA matches it firmly. Rows give clone size only sometimes, using once, few, many, or a class for an expanded clone.

few	TRBJ2-7	TRBV27	.	14	TGTGCCAGCAGTTCATACCCTACGCTCTACGAGCAGTACTTC	CASSSYPTLYEQYF
few	TRBJ2-1	TRBV7-9	TRBD1	12	TGTGCCAGCAGCTCCACAGGGGACGAGCAGTTCTTC	CASSSTGDEQFF
few	TRBJ1-1	TRBV6-2/TRBV6-3	.	12	TGTGCCAGCAGTTCCCAAAGTCCTGAAGCTTTCTTT	CASSSQSPEAFF
many	TRBJ2-5	TRBV11-2	TRBD2	15	TGTGCCAGCAGCTTAGCCCATAGCGGGCTAGAGACCCAGTACTTC	CASSLAHSGLETQYF
.	TRBJ1-5	TRBV19	.	15	TGTGCCAGTAGTATTTTTTCGGGGGGAAGCCAGCCCCAGCATTTT	CASSIFSGGSQPQHF
few	TRBJ1-2	TRBV25-1	.	14	TGTGCCAGCAGTGCCTACCCATTGTCCAATGGCTACACCTTC	CASSAYPLSNGYTF
few	TRBJ2-3	TRBV27	TRBD2	17	TGTGCCAGCAGTTTCTTCGAAACAGCGGGGGGCCGGGATACGCAGTATTTT	CASSFFETAGGRDTQYF
.	TRBJ1-5	TRBV12-3/TRBV12-4	.	13	TGTGCCAGCCAGATCGAGGGGTGGCAGCCCCAGCATTTT	CASQIEGWQPQHF
few	TRBJ1-2	TRBV19	TRBD1	16	TGTGCCAGTATGGGACAGCCTCCAATCTCTAACTATGGCTACACCTTC	CASMGQPPISNYGYTF
.	TRBJ2-2	TRBV4-1	.	15	TGCGCCAGCAGCCAAACGTCGCTTCCCACCGGGGAGCTGTTTTTT	CASSQTSLPTGELFF
.	TRBJ2-5	TRBV5-4	.	13	TGTGCCAGCAGCTTGAGGGGAGAAGAGACCCAGTACTTC	CASSLRGEETQYF
many	TRBJ2-4	TRBV7-2	.	14	TGTGCCAGCAGCCCAGCGCTGGGGGCCTTCATTCAGTACTTC	CASSPALGAFIQYF
once	TRBJ2-3	TRBV14	.	15	TGTGCCAGCAGCCAAGAACCTATGACTTCAGATACGCAGTATTTT	CASSQEPMTSDTQYF
few	TRBJ1-6	TRBV7-8	.	15	TGTGCCAGCAGCTTAGGGGTGGGTGGAATTCCACCCCTCCACTTT	CASSLGVGGIPPLHF
few	TRBJ1-1	TRBV5-6	.	11	TGTGCCAGCAGCCGGGACGCCGAAGCTTTCTTT	CASSRDAEAFF
.	TRBJ1-2	TRBV6-1	.	13	TGTGCCAGCACCCTAAGCGGGGACTATGGCTACACCTTC	CASTLSGDYGYTF